This T cell receptor beta chain was recorded in a study of CD8 T cells in Susac syndrome (dated by TCRdb to the late 2010s). Concerning the study at large: Of the Susac syndrome patients who were sequenced, about 6 had clinically active disease and roughly eight were in clinical remission. At blood withdrawal, Susac syndrome patients were therapy-naive, treated with corticosteroids (with IVIg additionally given to some), or treated with IVIg alone. The study used repertoire sequencing to test whether antigen drove CD8+ T cell activation and differentiation in Susac syndrome.

Paper-wide results and their limitations: In the CD4+ T cell repertoire of Susac syndrome patients, clonal expansion was not detected. The TCR sequencing and HLA analysis was acknowledged to have included a relatively small number of individuals.

As for this clonotype: Its specific antigen is unknown. No much larger clone exists at a distance of one base, and base qualities are not known.

RNA was extracted using the RNeasy kit, and 0.5 to 1 microgram was reverse transcribed with random hexamers. TCR beta CDR3 regions were amplified with the immunoSEQ multiplex PCR assay covering 54 Vbeta and 13 Jbeta segments. To correct PCR amplification bias, a synthetic template baseline was used for both primer optimization and computational correction. From the authors' description of their analysis: Reads were assigned to V, D and J genes according to IMGT and analyzed in immunoSEQ Analyzer, with only productive sequences retained. Clonality was calculated as one minus the Shannon entropy normalized by log2 of the number of productive unique sequences. For each patient and control, public and private clones were evaluated within the 100 most prevalent clones. Susac-specific clones were defined as absent from healthy and MS cohorts, 1052 published viral clones and other ImmuneACCESS disease sequences. TCRdb ran its own pipeline on the public reads, namely fastp trimming at Q25 and MiXCR clone calling, and kept in-frame beta chains. Rows with a matching CDR3 protein are joined into one entry that keeps the most common DNA and genes. The V and J calls shown here were made by TCRdb, not taken from the authors' results. The table for this sample lists 210,000 or so distinct CDR3 sequences; approximately 94% of them were counted only once. Approximately 0.15% of the sample lies in the top ten.

The CDR3 contains 19 residues, cysteine and phenylalanine counted. Only the CDR3 part of the read is kept: 57 bases, read in frame from the first base. V is cut back by 8 bases and J by 1 base, with 15 bases in the junction unmatched. Peripheral blood CD8+ and CD4+ T cells from healthy donors, Susac syndrome patients and multiple sclerosis patients were profiled using high-throughput TCR beta sequencing. Susac syndrome patients met recently defined diagnostic criteria for definite or probable disease. Bulk CD8+ and CD4+ T cells were purified by magnetic negative isolation, while CD8+ TEMRA cells were enriched using FACS. Blood was collected in EDTA tubes and processed within 24 hours, with PBMCs isolated through density gradient centrifugation. PBMCs intended for TCR sequencing were frozen in liquid nitrogen and were later thawed in a 37 degrees C water bath. The sorted or isolated CD4+, CD8+ and CD8+ TEMRA cells had a purity of 90% or higher.

Sequenced material: CD4+ T cells from PBMCs. This receptor was obtained from a human donor with Susac syndrome. The rearrangement joined TRBV12-3 or TRBV12-4 to TRBJ2-1, and 12 junction bases match TRBD1. The CDR3 reads as follows: CASGRSRDRGRQSYNEQFF. Here is the DNA: TGTGCCAGCGGTCGGAGCCGGGACAGGGGGCGGCAGTCCTACAATGAGCAGTTCTTC.